This is a list of T cell receptor beta chains from one sample in a study of blood T cells in healthy people across ages. One entry per CDR3 protein results from TCRdb running MiXCR on the 5' RACE reads. The repertoire holds 750,000 to 950,000 distinct CDR3 sequences, with 25% to 30% as singletons. These data also featured in a second study, about T cells of mothers and their children.

Sequenced: blood. These receptors all stem from a woman aged 40 to 50 in good health. Each CDR3 is given with its conserved first and last residue. A D gene is named only where the DNA matches it firmly. Size is omitted from some rows. Given values are once, few, many or a class for expanded clones.

cdr3_aa cdr3_nt v_call clone_size d_call j_call
CASSIRAGGLETQYF TGTGCCAGTAGTATCAGGGCGGGGGGGCTTGAGACCCAGTACTTC TRBV19 - TRBD2 TRBJ2-5
CASSPGGGQGQETQYF TGCGCCAGCAGCCCTGGGGGGGGACAGGGGCAAGAGACCCAGTACTTC TRBV5-1 - TRBD1 TRBJ2-5
CATSDRRDRGNYGYTF TGTGCCACCAGTGATCGCCGGGACAGGGGGAACTATGGCTACACCTTC TRBV24-1 few TRBD1 TRBJ1-2
CASSQGTSRDEQFF TGTGCCAGCAGCCAAGGAACTAGCAGGGATGAGCAGTTCTTC TRBV4-2 - - TRBJ2-1
CASSSVRGQPQHF TGTGCCAGTAGTTCGGTTAGGGGTCAGCCCCAGCATTTT TRBV19 - - TRBJ1-5
CASSLGYGSTDTQYF TGTGCCAGCAGCTTAGGGTACGGGAGCACAGATACGCAGTATTTT TRBV7-9 - - TRBJ2-3
CASSSGQGKGYGYTF TGTGCCAGCAGCTCGGGACAGGGAAAGGGCTATGGCTACACCTTC TRBV7-2 many TRBD1 TRBJ1-2
CSVRQGGEQYF TGCAGCGTGCGGCAGGGTGGCGAGCAGTACTTC TRBV29-1 many - TRBJ2-7
CASRRQGTWGATNEKLFF TGTGCCAGCAGACGCCAGGGGACATGGGGCGCAACTAATGAAAAACTGTTTTTT TRBV6-1 - - TRBJ1-4
CASSPRTSGGVGEQFF TGTGCCAGCAGCCCCAGGACTAGCGGGGGGGTTGGTGAGCAGTTCTTC TRBV6-6 many TRBD2 TRBJ2-1
CSVHSRADEAFF TGCAGCGTCCACTCCCGGGCCGACGAAGCTTTCTTT TRBV29-1 many - TRBJ1-1
CASNARDRETQYF TGTGCCAGTAATGCCCGGGACAGAGAGACCCAGTACTTC TRBV19 - TRBD1 TRBJ2-5
CASSVGLGYGYTF TGCGCCAGCAGTGTGGGGTTAGGATATGGCTACACCTTC TRBV10-2 few - TRBJ1-2
CASSQGMGPNNEQFF TGTGCCAGCAGCCAAGGTATGGGCCCTAACAATGAGCAGTTCTTC TRBV3-1 few - TRBJ2-1
CASSLAPGTAYEQYF TGTGCCAGCAGCTTGGCCCCCGGGACAGCCTACGAGCAGTACTTC TRBV5-5 once TRBD1 TRBJ2-7
CASSYPPGQMNTEAFF TGTGCCAGCAGTTACCCTCCGGGACAGATGAACACTGAAGCTTTCTTT TRBV6-2/TRBV6-3 few TRBD1 TRBJ1-1
CSAKLAGQETQYF TGCAGTGCTAAGTTGGCTGGCCAAGAGACCCAGTACTTC TRBV20-1 many - TRBJ2-5
CASSFKDGYTF TGTGCCAGCAGTTTTAAGGATGGCTACACCTTC TRBV28 few - TRBJ1-2
CASREDRIYEQYF TGCGCCAGCAGAGAGGACCGGATCTACGAGCAGTACTTC TRBV5-1 few - TRBJ2-7
CASSENRGWNTEAFF TGTGCCAGCAGCGAAAACAGGGGATGGAACACTGAAGCTTTCTTT TRBV3-1 few TRBD1 TRBJ1-1